These 21 T cell receptor beta chains were all obtained from the same sample, sequenced in a study of monozygotic twins with inflammatory bowel disease. From its re-call of the 5' RACE reads, TCRdb lists each CDR3 protein once, without DNA. This table lists approximately 160,000 distinct CDR3 sequences. The sample was blood. These receptors all stem from a human donor with ulcerative colitis or Crohn's disease, or a healthy co-twin of an affected twin (not recorded which).

The chain carries TRBV5-1 and TRBJ2-1; TCRdb designates TRBD2, a call that cannot be tested without DNA. This CDR3 comprises 15 residues. Germline CDR1 is SGHRS and CDR2 is YFSETQ. CDR3 amino acids: CASSNGGVAYNEQFF.

This rearrangement joins TRBV11-2 to TRBJ2-3; no DNA is available, so the TRBD2 call from TCRdb remains unchecked. The germline CDR1 and CDR2 sequences are SGHAT and FQNNGV. The CDR3 contains 13 residues. CDR3 sequence: CASRSGNTDTQYF.

The chain employs TRBV18 and TRBJ2-7; absent DNA, TCRdb's TRBD2 call cannot be checked. Germline V CDR1 and CDR2: KGHSH, LQKENI. The CDR3 is 14 residues long. CDR3 residues: CASSLSGLADEQYF.

The chain uses TRBV29-1 and TRBJ2-1. This CDR3 is built from 13 residues. Germline CDR1 reads SQVTM; CDR2 reads ANQGSEA. CDR3 sequence reads: CSVIEGSYNEQFF.

V is TRBV12-3 or TRBV12-4 and J is TRBJ1-1; TCRdb gives TRBD1 as the D gene, but with no DNA this cannot be confirmed. CDR3 length: 14 amino acids. The CDR3 reads CASSLWGKNTEAFF.

The V and J genes are TRBV5-1 and TRBJ2-7; absent DNA, TCRdb's TRBD2 call cannot be checked. The V gene's germline CDR1 is SGHRS and CDR2 YFSETQ. The CDR3 sequence is 15 residues long. CDR3 residues: CASSWDGTSSYEQYF.

V and J are TRBV4-2 and TRBJ2-7; no DNA is available, so the TRBD1 call from TCRdb remains unchecked. The CDR3 contains 17 residues. In germline, CDR1 is LGHNA, CDR2 YNFKEQ. The CDR3 sequence is CASSQEAFGTGQYEQYF.

V is TRBV7-2 and J is TRBJ2-4; checking the TCRdb D call of TRBD1 is not possible without DNA. Looked up from germline, CDR1 is SGHTA and CDR2 is FQGNSA. The CDR3 is 13 amino acids. The CDR3 sequence is CASSLDRVDIQYF.

The J gene is TRBJ2-1, the V gene TRBV6-4; TCRdb gives TRBD2 as the D gene, but with no DNA this cannot be confirmed. The CDR3 sequence is 13 residues long. Germline CDR1 and CDR2: MRHNA and SNTAGT. CDR3 loop: CASSAIAYSEQFF.

V is TRBV12-3 or TRBV12-4 and J is TRBJ1-6; TCRdb's D gene call, TRBD1, goes unchecked for lack of DNA. CDR3 length: 15 residues. The CDR3 sequence is CASRGQSSYNSPLHF.

The J gene is TRBJ2-3, the V gene TRBV3-1; TCRdb proposes TRBD1, but this gene call is untestable without DNA. Germline-derived CDR1 and CDR2 are LGHDT and YNNKEL (reference sequence). CDR3 length: 18 amino acids. Here the CDR3 reads CASSHPPGRRTSTDTQYF.

The V call is TRBV5-1, the J call TRBJ1-4; TCRdb gives TRBD1 as the D gene, but with no DNA this cannot be confirmed. This CDR3 contains 16 residues. CDR1 is SGHRS, CDR2 YFSETQ, per germline. The chain's CDR3 is CASSFDRGAYDEKLFF.

V and J are TRBV20-1 and TRBJ2-5; TCRdb proposes TRBD2, but this gene call is untestable without DNA. The CDR3 spans 17 residues. Germline CDR1 and CDR2: DFQATT and SNEGSKA (reference sequence). CDR3 amino acids: CSARYPGLAGLQETQYF.

The chain employs TRBV20-1 and TRBJ2-2; TCRdb indicates TRBD2, and absent DNA this call remains unverified. Germline V lookup: CDR1 DFQATT, CDR2 SNEGSKA (reference sequence). The CDR3 spans 15 residues. The CDR3 is CSAPLAGGDTGELFF.

The rearrangement links TRBV6-5 to TRBJ1-5; the TCRdb D gene call, TRBD1, has no DNA to confirm it. Germline CDR1 reads MNHEY; CDR2 reads SVGAGI. This CDR3 region has 16 residues. CDR3 residues: CASSYGQGTNNQPQHF.

The chain couples TRBV12-5 to TRBJ2-1; TCRdb's D gene call, TRBD2, goes unchecked for lack of DNA. In germline, CDR1 is LGHNT, CDR2 FRNRAP. This CDR3 has 16 residues. This CDR3 is CASGPPLAGGNNEQFF. Variable domain in full (rest from reference TRBV12-5 and TRBJ2-1): DARVTQTPRHKVTEMGQEVTMRCQPILGHNTVFWYRQTMMQGLELLAYFRNRAPLDDSGMPKDRFSAEMPDATLATLKIQPSEPRDSAVYFCASGPPLAGGNNEQFFGPGTRLTVL.

The rearrangement links TRBV12-3 or TRBV12-4 to TRBJ1-1; without DNA, the TCRdb call of TRBD1 cannot be checked. CDR3 size: 17 residues. The CDR3: CASSSDRERFKNTEAFF.

The chain links TRBV19 to TRBJ2-1; TCRdb indicates TRBD2, and absent DNA this call remains unverified. CDR3 length: 17 amino acids. Germline CDR1 reads LNHDA; CDR2 reads SQIVND (reference sequence). The CDR3 sequence: CASNWGEAGGRLNEQFF. Based on the CDR3 plus reference TRBV19 and TRBJ2-1, the full variable domain is DGGITQSPKYLFRKEGQNVTLSCEQNLNHDAMYWYRQDPGQGLRLIYYSQIVNDFQKGDIAEGYSVSREKKESFPLTVTSAQKNPTAFYLCASNWGEAGGRLNEQFFGPGTRLTVL.

The chain carries TRBV5-1 and TRBJ1-1; TCRdb indicates TRBD1, and absent DNA this call remains unverified. In germline, CDR1 is SGHRS, CDR2 YFSETQ. The CDR3 extends over 14 amino acids. The CDR3 sequence: CASSGTVMNTEAFF.

This sequence joins TRBV7-7 and TRBJ2-3. From germline, CDR1 is SSHAT and CDR2 FNYEAQ (reference sequence). CDR3 size: 13 residues. The CDR3 spells CASSLIYPDTQYF.

The chain employs TRBV5-1 and TRBJ2-2; with no DNA, the TCRdb D assignment of TRBD1 cannot be verified. This CDR3 is built from 15 residues. Germline CDR1 SGHRS, CDR2 YFSETQ. CDR3: CASSLGGQITGELFF. Full variable domain (missing parts from reference TRBV5-1 and TRBJ2-2): KAGVTQTPRYLIKTRGQQVTLSCSPISGHRSVSWYQQTPGQGLQFLFEYFSETQRNKGNFPGRFSGRQFSNSRSEMNVSTLELGDSALYLCASSLGGQITGELFFGEGSRLTVL.